This T cell receptor (beta chain) was sequenced in a study of T cell responses to AZD1222 COVID-19 vaccine. Looking at the study overall: Pooled in the analysis were second doses at about 4 or about 12 weeks.

As for this clone: Its cognate antigen is unknown.

Study results and limitations: Spike-specific TCR breadth and depth grew following two AZD1222 doses. Nearly half of unique spike-specific TCRs reportedly avoided B.1.351 and B.1.1.7 mutated regions. Clonal diversity may have been underestimated, and the donors were mostly white British, with more females than males.

This table comes from immunoSEQ multiplex PCR, and its TCRdb copy is limited to in-frame clones, with some not included. The sample contains roughly 100,000 clones, 88% of which appear only once. This TCR was recovered from an adult in good health. Sequenced here: peripheral blood, sampled on day 0 of AZD1222 vaccination.

The chain's CDR3 is CAIRETGSTGELFF. CDR3 in DNA: TGTGCCATCAGGGAGACAGGGTCCACCGGGGAGCTGTTTTTT. V is TRBV10-3 and J is TRBJ2-2; 7 nucleotides align to TRBD1. From germline, CDR1 is ENHRY and CDR2 SYGVKD. V trimming: 6 bases; J trimming: 4 bases; junction bases outside the gene matches: 5. The CDR3 runs to 14 residues.